Listed here are 20 T cell receptor beta chains from one sample, sequenced in a study of cytomegalovirus exposure and HLA in healthy donors. PCR employed 60 Vbeta and 13 Jbeta primers. Repertoires were generated with immunoSEQ multiplex PCR, while TCRdb's copy carries only in-frame clones and drops some. The sample carries 150,000 to 200,000 clones, about 80% recorded once. Sequencing input: PBMCs. The source is a young woman in good health and CMV-seropositive.

This clone was seen only a few times. The gene calls are TRBV5-4 and TRBJ2-7; unclear D gene. This CDR3 has 13 amino acids. Per germline, CDR1 SGHNT and CDR2 YYREEE (reference sequence). V lost 4 bases and J 3 bases, leaving 11 bases between the germline ends. CDR3 sequence reads: CASSNYPGYEQYV. CDR3 in DNA: TGTGCCAGCAGCAATTACCCAGGCTACGAGCAGTACGTC.

The chain carries TRBV2 and TRBJ2-7, with TRBD2 matching 12 bases. CDR3 length: 14 residues. After removal of 7 bases from V and 5 bases from J, the junction contained 6 bases not matched to a gene. Germline V gene sequence: CDR1 SNHLY, CDR2 FYNNEI. The CDR3 bases are TGTGCCAGCATTCGGACTAGCGGGGAGGACGAGCAGTACGTC. Protein product: CASIRTSGEDEQYV.

The rearrangement joins TRBV10-3 to TRBJ1-2; a weak D match, TRBD1 (5 bases). The CDR3 sequence is 13 residues long. Germline V gene lookup returns CDR1 ENHRY and CDR2 SYGVKD. V lost 3 bases and J lost 5, with 10 bases in between. The CDR3 nucleotides are TGTGCCATCAGTGAAGGAGGGGAATATGGCTACACCTTC. This translates into CAISEGGEYGYTF.

V is TRBV11-2 and J is TRBJ2-2, with 7 bases aligning to TRBD1. J gave up 6 bases and V 3 bases, and 4 bases lay outside the gene matches. The length of the CDR3 is 14 residues. CDR1 is SGHAT and CDR2 is FQNNGV in the germline V gene. The CDR3 here is CASSFNTGAGELFF. The CDR3, as DNA: TGTGCCAGCAGCTTTAACACAGGGGCCGGGGAGCTGTTTTTT.

The chain couples TRBV6-6 to TRBJ1-2; 7 bases fit TRBD1. With V trimmed by 4 bases and J by 3 bases, 2 bases remained unmatched. CDR1 and CDR2 (germline): MNHNY, SVGAGI (reference sequence). The CDR3 loop spans 13 amino acids. The CDR3 DNA follows: TGTGCCAGCAGTTTAACAGGGGACTATGGCTACACCTTC. Protein: CASSLTGDYGYTF.

The chain links TRBV7-3 to TRBJ2-6; possibly TRBD1 for D (6 bases). The CDR3 consists of 16 residues. In germline, CDR1 is SGHTA, CDR2 FQGTGA. Between the trimmed V and J ends, which lost 5 bases and 0 bases, there was a span of 11 bases. The CDR3 nucleotides read TGTGCCAGCAGCAAAGTACAGGGCTCTGGGGCCAACGTCCTGACTTTC. This translates into CASSKVQGSGANVLTF.

The J gene is TRBJ2-3, the V gene TRBV29-1; 8 nucleotides align to TRBD1. The V and J ends lost 6 bases and 4 bases, in that order; junction bases with no gene match: 12. The CDR3 loop spans 15 amino acids. Germline V gene sequence: CDR1 SQVTM, CDR2 ANQGSEA. The chain's CDR3 is CSVGPTGTGPDTQYF. As DNA, the CDR3 is TGCAGCGTCGGGCCGACCGGGACAGGCCCAGATACGCAGTATTTT.

This clone was detected once. J is TRBJ2-1 and V is TRBV27, with TRBD2 matching 12 bases. The CDR3 has 16 amino acids. V lost 6 bases and J lost 2; bases outside the gene matches: 5. CDR1 and CDR2 from the germline V gene are MNHEY and SMNVEV (reference sequence). The CDR3 is CASSPGLAGPYNEQFF. CDR3 nucleotides: TGTGCCAGCAGCCCCGGACTAGCGGGGCCCTACAATGAGCAGTTCTTC.

The chain carries TRBV18 and TRBJ2-7, with D possibly matching TRBD2 (5 bases). Germline loops: CDR1 KGHSH, CDR2 LQKENI. V lost 3 bases, J lost 2 bases, and 14 bases lay in between. The CDR3 runs 15 residues. The CDR3 DNA reads as TGTGCCAGCTCACCGCTACCGGGGAACACCTACGAGCAGTACTTC. Encoded protein: CASSPLPGNTYEQYF.

V is TRBV21-1 and J is TRBJ1-1. TRBV21-1 is flagged as a pseudogene. CDR3 length equals 14 residues. CDR3 sequence (DNA): TGTGCCAGCAGGGCGGGGGGCATGAACACTGAAGCTTTCTTT. It translates to CASRAGGMNTEAFF.

The rearrangement links TRBV29-1 to TRBJ2-2; D is undetermined. The CDR3 is 14 residues long. Germline V gives CDR1 SQVTM, CDR2 ANQGSEA. CDR3 amino acids: CSAMAGTNTGELFF. CDR3 DNA sequence: TGCAGTGCCATGGCAGGTACGAACACCGGGGAGCTGTTTTTT.

The rearrangement links TRBV30 to TRBJ1-3; TRBD1 matches at 7 bases. The CDR3 consists of 13 residues. Germline CDR1 reads GTSNPN; CDR2 reads SVGIG (reference sequence). With 0 bases clipped from V and 4 bases from J, the junction kept 0 bases outside the gene matches. CDR3 in DNA: TGTGCCTGGAGTGTACAGGGGGGAAACACCATATATTTT. Translated, it gives CAWSVQGGNTIYF.

J is TRBJ2-3 and V is TRBV14, with TRBD2 identical over 12 bases. From germline, CDR1 is SGHDN and CDR2 FVKESK. V was clipped by 0 bases and J by 14 bases; unmatched bases: 9. This CDR3 region has 15 residues. CDR3 DNA: TGTGCCAGCAGCCAAGATTCCCTAGCGGGGGGGCGCTTGTATTTT. Translating it yields CASSQDSLAGGRLYF.

This chain connects TRBV6-1 to TRBJ1-2; 10 nucleotides match TRBD1. The V gene end was trimmed by 1 base and the J gene end by 7 bases; junction bases not matched to a gene: 6. Per germline, CDR1 MNHNS and CDR2 SASEGT. The CDR3 length is 15 residues. The CDR3 loop reads CASSEVSGQGFGYTF. In DNA form, the CDR3 reads TGTGCCAGCAGTGAAGTCTCGGGACAGGGGTTTGGCTACACCTTC.

The gene calls are TRBV11-2 and TRBJ2-5, with 11 bases aligning to TRBD1. Near its end, the DNA agrees better with TRBJ2-7, so the J call may be wrong. The germline CDR1 and CDR2 sequences are SGHAT and FQNNGV. This CDR3 region has 19 residues. CDR3 in DNA: TGTGCCAGCAGCTTAGATCCAAGGACAGGGGGCCTCCGACCCTACGAGCAGTACTTC. As protein: CASSLDPRTGGLRPYEQYF.

This rearrangement joins TRBV6-1 to TRBJ1-2; D is possibly TRBD1 (5 bases). Trimming cost V 0 bases and J 8 bases, with 13 bases left between them. Germline-derived CDR1 and CDR2 are MNHNS and SASEGT. This CDR3 region has 14 residues. The CDR3 coding sequence is TGTGCCAGCAGTGAAGCGGAACACAGGTTCGGCTACACCTTC. Translation: CASSEAEHRFGYTF.

The rearrangement links TRBV19 to TRBJ2-2; 7 nucleotides match TRBD2. Per the germline V gene, CDR1 is LNHDA and CDR2 is SQIVND (reference sequence). The V gene end was trimmed by 7 bases and the J gene end by 3 bases; junction bases not matched to a gene: 11. CDR3 length equals 16 residues. CDR3 nucleotide sequence: TGTGCCAGTACCCTCCTACTTGCGGGGGACACCGGGGAGCTGTTTTTT. This codes for CASTLLLAGDTGELFF.

This clone was detected once. Its ends do not fully match the called genes, so a read error is possible. The CDR3 region has the DNA TGTTCCAGCAAAGGAGGGACCACTGAAGCTTTCTTT. Its protein is CSSKGGTTEAFF. The chain recombines TRBV7-9 with TRBJ1-1; a possible D gene is TRBD1 (5 bases). Germline CDR1 reads SEHNR; CDR2 reads FQNEAQ (reference sequence). This CDR3 comprises 12 residues.

For the CDR3, the DNA is TGTGCCAGCAGTTTAATCAGGGGGAAGGGGAATTCACCCCTCCACTTT. Translation: CASSLIRGKGNSPLHF. The chain couples TRBV27 to TRBJ1-6, with 7 bases identical to TRBD1. J lost 7 bases, V lost 2 bases, and 8 bases had no gene match. Per the germline V gene, CDR1 is MNHEY and CDR2 is SMNVEV (reference sequence). This CDR3 has 16 amino acids.

Turning to this clone: The same CDR3 is also encoded by other DNA sequences in this sample. This chain links TRBV30 with TRBJ2-3, with 7 bases that match TRBD2. CDR3 length equals 15 residues. Trimming cost V 0 bases and J 1 base; bases outside gene matches: 4. Germline CDR1 GTSNPN, CDR2 SVGIG (reference sequence). CDR3 sequence reads: CAWSVRAGGTDTQYF. The CDR3 DNA follows: TGTGCCTGGAGTGTCCGGGCGGGGGGCACAGATACGCAGTATTTT. The whole variable domain, filled in from reference TRBV30 and TRBJ2-3, reads SQTIHQWPATLVQPVGSPLSLECTVEGTSNPNLYWYRQAAGRGLQLLFYSVGIGQISSEVPQNLSASRPQDRQFILSSKKLLLSDSGFYLCAWSVRAGGTDTQYFGPGTRLTVL.